Listed here is a single T cell receptor (beta chain). The antigen is unknown. TCRdb re-called the 5' RACE reads with MiXCR, one entry per CDR3 protein. The sample yields roughly 440,000 distinct CDR3 sequences, roughly 15% seen once. The data originate from a study of CD8 T cells in ankylosing spondylitis. Study-level results: The authors reported significant enrichment of disease-linked clones in matched ankylosing spondylitis synovial fluid. What seemed typical of ankylosing spondylitis blood was a TCR beta motif built from eight highly homologous variants.

CDR3 length: 14 amino acids. CDR1 and CDR2 from the germline V gene are MNHEY and SMNVEV (reference sequence). V lost 0 bases and J 5 bases, leaving 10 bases between the germline ends. The chain recombines TRBV27 with TRBJ1-1, with D unclear. The sequenced sample was blood, either unsorted or a sorted T cell fraction (not recorded which). The source of this sequence is a male donor with ankylosing spondylitis. CDR3 in amino acids: CASSLSAQRTEAFF. Written as DNA, the CDR3 is TGTGCCAGCAGTTTATCGGCACAGAGGACTGAAGCTTTCTTT.